There are a few counts of the clone carrying this T cell receptor (beta chain). The data were taken from a study of healthy donors' naive CD4 and CD8 T cells. Sorting defined naive CD4+ as CD4+CD8-CD45RO-CD45RA+ and naive CD8+ as CD8+CD4-CD45RA+CD27bright. Starting from around 500 ng of total RNA, TCR libraries were made with linear amplification. Each CDR3 protein gets one entry after TCRdb re-called the reads with MiXCR. This table has 150,000 to 200,000 distinct CDR3 sequences, around 70% appearing once. V lost 2 bases and J lost 2, with 7 bases in between. CDR3 size: 13 residues. The germline V gene has CDR1 LNHDA and CDR2 SQIVND (reference sequence).

The TCR sequence derives from a pool of human donors in good health; the sample pools cells from several healthy donors. The chain uses TRBV19 and TRBJ2-7; D not resolved. Sequencing was carried out using naive CD4+ and CD8+ T cells sorted from blood, pooled from several donors. For the CDR3, the DNA is TGTGCCAGTAGTATAAGACCCGCCTACGAGCAGTACTTC. Protein sequence: CASSIRPAYEQYF.